This T cell receptor (beta chain) was identified in a study of cytomegalovirus exposure and HLA in healthy donors. Study-wide findings and caveats: Some segments of the V type, notably TRBV6-2 and TRBV6-3, were excluded as indistinguishable. Previous analysis showed most TCR beta V segments were productive about 90% or about 30% of the time. Later on, analysis showed that most CMV-associated TCR beta chains appeared to be HLA-restricted.

While unrecorded immune exposures were likely, the donors were nominally healthy when sampled. The CDR3 sequence is 15 residues long. V lost 6 bases and J 0 bases, leaving 14 bases between the germline ends. Germline loops: CDR1 MNHEY, CDR2 SVGAGI. On this clone itself: What it recognizes is unknown.

Both 60 Vbeta primers and 13 Jbeta primers went into the PCR. The assay was immunoSEQ multiplex PCR, and TCRdb's table has in-frame clones only and misses some. Counted here are tens of thousands of clones, approximately 78% occurring once; the ten biggest clones make up under 3%. This sequence originates from a woman aged 30 to 39 in good health and CMV-seronegative. V gene TRBV6-5 combines with J gene TRBJ1-1, with no clear D. The sequencing input was PBMCs. The CDR3: CASRSLSGVNTEAFF. DNA of the CDR3: TGTGCCAGCAGATCCCTTTCCGGGGTGAACACTGAAGCTTTCTTT.